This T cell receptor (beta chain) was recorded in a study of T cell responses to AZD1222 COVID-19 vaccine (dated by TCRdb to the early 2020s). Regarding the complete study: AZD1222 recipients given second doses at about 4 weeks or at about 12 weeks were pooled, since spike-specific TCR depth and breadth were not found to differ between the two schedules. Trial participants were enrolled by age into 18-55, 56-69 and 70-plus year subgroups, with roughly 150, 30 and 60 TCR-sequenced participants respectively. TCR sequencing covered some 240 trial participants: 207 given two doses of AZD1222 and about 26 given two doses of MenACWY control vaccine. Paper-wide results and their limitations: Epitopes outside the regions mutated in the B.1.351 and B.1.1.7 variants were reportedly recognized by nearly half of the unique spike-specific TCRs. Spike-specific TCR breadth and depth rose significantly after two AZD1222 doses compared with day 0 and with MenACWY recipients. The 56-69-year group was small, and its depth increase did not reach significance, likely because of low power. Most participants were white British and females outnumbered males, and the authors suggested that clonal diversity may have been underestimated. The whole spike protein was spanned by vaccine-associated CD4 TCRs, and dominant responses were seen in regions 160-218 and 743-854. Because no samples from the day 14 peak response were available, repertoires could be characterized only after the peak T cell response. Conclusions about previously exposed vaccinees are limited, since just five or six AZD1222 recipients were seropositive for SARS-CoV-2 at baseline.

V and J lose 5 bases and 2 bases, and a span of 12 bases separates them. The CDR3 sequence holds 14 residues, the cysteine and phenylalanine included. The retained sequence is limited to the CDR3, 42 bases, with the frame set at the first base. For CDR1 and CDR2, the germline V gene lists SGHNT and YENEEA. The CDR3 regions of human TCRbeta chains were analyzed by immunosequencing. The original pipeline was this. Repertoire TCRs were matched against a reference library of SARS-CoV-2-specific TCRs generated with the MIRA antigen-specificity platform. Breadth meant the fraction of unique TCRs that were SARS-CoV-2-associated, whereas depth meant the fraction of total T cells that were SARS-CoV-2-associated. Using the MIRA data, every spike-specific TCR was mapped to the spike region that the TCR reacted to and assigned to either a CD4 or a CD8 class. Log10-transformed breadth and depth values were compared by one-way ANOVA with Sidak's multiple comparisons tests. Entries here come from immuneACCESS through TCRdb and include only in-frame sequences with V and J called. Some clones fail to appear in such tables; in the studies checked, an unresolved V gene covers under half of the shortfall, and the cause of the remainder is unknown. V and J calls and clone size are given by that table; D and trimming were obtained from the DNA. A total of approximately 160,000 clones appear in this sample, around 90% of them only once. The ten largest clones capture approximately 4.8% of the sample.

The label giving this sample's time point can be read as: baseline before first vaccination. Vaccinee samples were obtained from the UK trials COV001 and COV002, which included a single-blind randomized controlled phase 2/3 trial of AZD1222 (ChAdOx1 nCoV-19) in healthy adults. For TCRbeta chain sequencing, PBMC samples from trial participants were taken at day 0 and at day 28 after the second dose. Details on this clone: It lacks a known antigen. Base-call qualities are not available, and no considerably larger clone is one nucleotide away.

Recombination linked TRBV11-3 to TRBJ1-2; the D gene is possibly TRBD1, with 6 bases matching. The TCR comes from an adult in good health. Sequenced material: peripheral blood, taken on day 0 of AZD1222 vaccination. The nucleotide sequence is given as TGTGCCAGCAGCCCAGGGGCAATGAACTATGGCTACACCTTC. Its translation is CASSPGAMNYGYTF. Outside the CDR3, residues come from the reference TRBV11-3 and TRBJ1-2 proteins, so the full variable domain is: EAGVVQSPRYKIIEKKQPVAFWCNPISGHNTLYWYLQNLGQGPELLIRYENEEAVDDSQLPKDRFSAERLKGVDSTLKIQPAELGDSAVYLCASSPGAMNYGYTFGSGTRLTVV.